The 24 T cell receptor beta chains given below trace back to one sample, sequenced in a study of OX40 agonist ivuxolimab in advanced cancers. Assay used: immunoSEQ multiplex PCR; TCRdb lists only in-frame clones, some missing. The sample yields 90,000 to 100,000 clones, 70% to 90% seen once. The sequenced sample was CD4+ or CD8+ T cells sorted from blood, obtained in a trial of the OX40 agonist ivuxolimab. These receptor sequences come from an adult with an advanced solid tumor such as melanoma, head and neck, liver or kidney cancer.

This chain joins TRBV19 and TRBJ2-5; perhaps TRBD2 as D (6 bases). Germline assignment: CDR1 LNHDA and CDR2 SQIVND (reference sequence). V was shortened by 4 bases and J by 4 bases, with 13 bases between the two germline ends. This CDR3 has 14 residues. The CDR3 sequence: CASSTTSPGETQYF. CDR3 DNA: TGTGCCAGTAGTACCACTAGCCCCGGAGAGACCCAGTACTTC. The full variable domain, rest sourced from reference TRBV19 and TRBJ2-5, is DGGITQSPKYLFRKEGQNVTLSCEQNLNHDAMYWYRQDPGQGLRLIYYSQIVNDFQKGDIAEGYSVSREKKESFPLTVTSAQKNPTAFYLCASSTTSPGETQYFGPGTRLLVL.

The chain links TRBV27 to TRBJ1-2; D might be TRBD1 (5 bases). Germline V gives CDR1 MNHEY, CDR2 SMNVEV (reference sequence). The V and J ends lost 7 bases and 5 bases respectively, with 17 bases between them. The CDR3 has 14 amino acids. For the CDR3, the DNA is TGTGCCAGCACTCCAGACGGGGGGAGATATGGCTACACCTTC. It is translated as CASTPDGGRYGYTF.

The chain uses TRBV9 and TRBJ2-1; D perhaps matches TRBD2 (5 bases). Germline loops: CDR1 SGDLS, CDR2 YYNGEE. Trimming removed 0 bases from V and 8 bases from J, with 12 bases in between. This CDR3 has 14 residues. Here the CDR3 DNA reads TGTGCCAGCAGCGTAGCCGGGGAAATACATGAGCAGTTCTTC. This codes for CASSVAGEIHEQFF.

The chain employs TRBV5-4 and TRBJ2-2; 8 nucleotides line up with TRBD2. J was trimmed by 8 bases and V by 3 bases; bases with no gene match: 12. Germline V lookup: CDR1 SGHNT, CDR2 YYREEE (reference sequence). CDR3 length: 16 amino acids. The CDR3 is CASSWGAGGPGGELFF. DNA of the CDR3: TGTGCCAGCAGCTGGGGGGCGGGGGGCCCCGGAGGGGAGCTGTTTTTT.

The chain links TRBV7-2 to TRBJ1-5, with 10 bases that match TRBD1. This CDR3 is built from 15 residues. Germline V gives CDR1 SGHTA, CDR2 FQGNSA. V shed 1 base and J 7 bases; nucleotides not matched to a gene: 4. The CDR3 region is CASSLGGTGVQPQHF. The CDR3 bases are TGTGCCAGCAGCTTAGGAGGGACAGGGGTCCAGCCCCAGCATTTT.

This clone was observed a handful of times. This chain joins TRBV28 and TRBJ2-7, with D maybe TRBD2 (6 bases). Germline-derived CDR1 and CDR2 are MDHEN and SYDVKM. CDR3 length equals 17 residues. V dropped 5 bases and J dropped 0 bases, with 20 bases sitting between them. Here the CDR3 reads CASSNGGLPQISYEQYF. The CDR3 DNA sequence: TGTGCCAGCAGTAACGGAGGACTACCTCAGATCTCCTACGAGCAGTACTTC.

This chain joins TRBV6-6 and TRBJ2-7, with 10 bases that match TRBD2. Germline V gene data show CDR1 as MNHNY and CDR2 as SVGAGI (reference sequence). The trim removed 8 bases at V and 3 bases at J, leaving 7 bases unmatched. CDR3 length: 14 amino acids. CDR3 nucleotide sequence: TGTGCCAGCGGAGGGAGGACTAGCGGCTACGAGCAGTACTTC. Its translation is CASGGRTSGYEQYF.

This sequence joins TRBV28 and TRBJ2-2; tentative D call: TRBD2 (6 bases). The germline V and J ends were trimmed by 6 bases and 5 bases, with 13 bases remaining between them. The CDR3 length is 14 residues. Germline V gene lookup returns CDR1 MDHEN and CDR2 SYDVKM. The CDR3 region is CASSPAGGTGELFF. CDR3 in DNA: TGTGCCAGCAGCCCAGCGGGTGGGACCGGGGAGCTGTTTTTT.

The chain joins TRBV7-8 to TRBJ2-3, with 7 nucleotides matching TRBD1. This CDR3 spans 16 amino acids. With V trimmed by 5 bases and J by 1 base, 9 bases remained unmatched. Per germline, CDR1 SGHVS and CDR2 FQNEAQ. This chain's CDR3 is CASSQADRVGTDTQYF. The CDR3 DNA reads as TGTGCCAGCAGCCAAGCTGACAGGGTGGGCACAGATACGCAGTATTTT.

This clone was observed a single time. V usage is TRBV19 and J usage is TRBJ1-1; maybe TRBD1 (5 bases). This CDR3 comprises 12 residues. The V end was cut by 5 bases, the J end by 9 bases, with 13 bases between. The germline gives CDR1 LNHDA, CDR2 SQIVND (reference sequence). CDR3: CASSSGRWKAFF. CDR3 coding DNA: TGTGCCAGTAGTTCGGGACGGTGGAAAGCTTTCTTT. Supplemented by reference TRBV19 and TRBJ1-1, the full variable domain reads DGGITQSPKYLFRKEGQNVTLSCEQNLNHDAMYWYRQDPGQGLRLIYYSQIVNDFQKGDIAEGYSVSREKKESFPLTVTSAQKNPTAFYLCASSSGRWKAFFGQGTRLTVV.

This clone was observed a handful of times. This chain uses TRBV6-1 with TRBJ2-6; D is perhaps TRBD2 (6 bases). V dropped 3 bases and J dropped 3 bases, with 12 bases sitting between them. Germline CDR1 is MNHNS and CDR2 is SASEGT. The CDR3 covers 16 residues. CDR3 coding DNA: TGTGCCAGCAGTGAGAACCAGGGAGGTGGGGCCAACGTCCTGACTTTC. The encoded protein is CASSENQGGGANVLTF.

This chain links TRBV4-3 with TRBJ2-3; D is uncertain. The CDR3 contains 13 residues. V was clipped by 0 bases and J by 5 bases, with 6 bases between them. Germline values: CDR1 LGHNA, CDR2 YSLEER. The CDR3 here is CASSQDWGDTQYF. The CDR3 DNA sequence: TGCGCCAGCAGCCAAGATTGGGGAGATACGCAGTATTTT.

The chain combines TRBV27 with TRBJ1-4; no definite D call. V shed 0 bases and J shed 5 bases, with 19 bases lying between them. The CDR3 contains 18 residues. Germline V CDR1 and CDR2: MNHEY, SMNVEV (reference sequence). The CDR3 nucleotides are TGTGCCAGCAGTTTATCGGCGTTGGGAGCTGGACCCAATGAAAAACTGTTTTTT. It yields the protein CASSLSALGAGPNEKLFF.

The CDR3 loop is CASSKGAANYGYTF. The CDR3 DNA sequence: TGTGCCAGCAGTAAGGGAGCAGCTAACTATGGCTACACCTTC. The genes are TRBV28 and TRBJ1-2; D ambiguous. V lost 5 bases and J lost 0, with 10 bases in between. Germline V gives CDR1 MDHEN, CDR2 SYDVKM. The CDR3 length is 14 residues.

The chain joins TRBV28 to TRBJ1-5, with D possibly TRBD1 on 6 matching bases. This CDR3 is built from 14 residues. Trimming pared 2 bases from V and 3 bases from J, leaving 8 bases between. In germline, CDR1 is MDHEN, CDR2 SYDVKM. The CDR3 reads CASSLGQYNQPQHF. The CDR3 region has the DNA TGTGCCAGCAGTTTAGGACAGTACAATCAGCCCCAGCATTTT.

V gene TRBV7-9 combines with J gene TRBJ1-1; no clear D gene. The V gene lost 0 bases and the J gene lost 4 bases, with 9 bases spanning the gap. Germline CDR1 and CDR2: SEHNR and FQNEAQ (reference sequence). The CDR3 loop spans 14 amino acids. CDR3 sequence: CASSLAGPGTEAFF. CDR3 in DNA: TGTGCCAGCAGCTTAGCAGGGCCCGGCACTGAAGCTTTCTTT.

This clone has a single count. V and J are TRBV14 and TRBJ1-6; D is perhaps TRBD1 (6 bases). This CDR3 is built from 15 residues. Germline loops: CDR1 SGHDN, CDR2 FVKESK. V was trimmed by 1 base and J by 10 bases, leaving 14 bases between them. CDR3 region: CASSQGSRGLSPLHF. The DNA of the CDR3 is TGTGCCAGCAGCCAAGGGTCCAGGGGCTTGTCACCCCTCCACTTT. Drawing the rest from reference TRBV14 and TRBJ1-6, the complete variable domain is EAGVTQFPSHSVIEKGQTVTLRCDPISGHDNLYWYRRVMGKEIKFLLHFVKESKQDESGMPNNRFLAERTGGTYSTLKVQPAELEDSGVYFCASSQGSRGLSPLHFGNGTRLTVT.

The CDR3 protein is CASSPRAPTSYEQYF. The CDR3 nucleotides are TGTGCCAGCAGCCCCCGAGCCCCAACTTCCTACGAGCAGTACTTC. V is TRBV9 and J is TRBJ2-7; D is ambiguous. This CDR3 region has 15 residues. Germline V gene sequence: CDR1 SGDLS, CDR2 YYNGEE. Trimming left V 4 bases short and J 1 base short, with 15 bases between.

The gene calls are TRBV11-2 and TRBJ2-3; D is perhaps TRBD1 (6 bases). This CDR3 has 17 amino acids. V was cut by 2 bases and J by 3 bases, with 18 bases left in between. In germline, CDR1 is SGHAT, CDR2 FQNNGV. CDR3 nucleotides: TGTGCCAGCAGCTTACGAACAGGGTGGCTAGGTACAGATACGCAGTATTTT. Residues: CASSLRTGWLGTDTQYF.

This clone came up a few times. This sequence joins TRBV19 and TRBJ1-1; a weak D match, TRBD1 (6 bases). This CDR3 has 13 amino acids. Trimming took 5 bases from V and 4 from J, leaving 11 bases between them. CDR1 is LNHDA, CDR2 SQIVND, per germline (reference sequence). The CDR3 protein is CASSLQGGTEAFF. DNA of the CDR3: TGTGCCAGTAGTCTACAGGGCGGCACTGAAGCTTTCTTT.

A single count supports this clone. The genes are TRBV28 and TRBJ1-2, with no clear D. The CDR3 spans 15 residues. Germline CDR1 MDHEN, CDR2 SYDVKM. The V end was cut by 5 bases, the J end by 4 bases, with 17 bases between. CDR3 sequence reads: CASSPEGPVSYGYTF. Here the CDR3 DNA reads TGTGCCAGCAGTCCCGAGGGCCCAGTCAGCTATGGCTACACCTTC.

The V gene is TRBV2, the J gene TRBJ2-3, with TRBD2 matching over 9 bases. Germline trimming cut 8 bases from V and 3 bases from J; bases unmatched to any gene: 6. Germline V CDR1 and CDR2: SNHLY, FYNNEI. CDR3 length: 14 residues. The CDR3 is CASEGTSRTDTQYF. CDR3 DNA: TGTGCCAGCGAAGGGACTAGCCGAACAGATACGCAGTATTTT. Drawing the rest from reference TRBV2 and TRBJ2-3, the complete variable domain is EPEVTQTPSHQVTQMGQEVILRCVPISNHLYFYWYRQILGQKVEFLVSFYNNEISEKSEIFDDQFSVERPDGSNFTLKIRSTKLEDSAMYFCASEGTSRTDTQYFGPGTRLTVL.

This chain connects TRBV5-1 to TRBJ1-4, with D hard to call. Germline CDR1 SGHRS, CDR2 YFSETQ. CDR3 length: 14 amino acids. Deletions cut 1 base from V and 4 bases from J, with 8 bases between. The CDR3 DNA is TGCGCCAGCAGCTTGCGGCAGAGTAATGAAAAACTGTTTTTT. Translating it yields CASSLRQSNEKLFF.

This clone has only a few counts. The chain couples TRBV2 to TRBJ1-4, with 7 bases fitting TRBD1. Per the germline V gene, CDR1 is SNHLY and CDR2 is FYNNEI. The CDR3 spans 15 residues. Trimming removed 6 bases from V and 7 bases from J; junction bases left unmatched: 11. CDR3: CASRRAGGRGEKLFF. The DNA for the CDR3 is TGTGCCAGCAGAAGGGCAGGGGGGCGCGGTGAAAAACTGTTTTTT.